This TCR beta chain is from a study of T cell responses to AZD1222 COVID-19 vaccine (dated by TCRdb to the early 2020s). In terms of the full investigation: TCR sequencing covered roughly 230 trial participants: 200 to 220 given two doses of AZD1222 and approximately 26 given two doses of MenACWY control vaccine. Trial participants were enrolled by age into subgroups of 18-55, 56-69 and 70-plus years, and roughly 160, 29 and 62 TCR-sequenced participants, respectively, were included in these subgroups.

The CDR3 regions of human TCRbeta chains were subjected to immunosequencing. The published analysis was carried out like this. TCRs in the repertoires were matched against a reference library of SARS-CoV-2-specific TCRs that had been generated with the MIRA antigen-specificity platform. Breadth was defined as the fraction of unique TCRs that were SARS-CoV-2-associated, and depth was defined as the fraction of total T cells that were SARS-CoV-2-associated. Using the MIRA data, each spike-specific TCR was assigned both to the spike region to which the TCR was reactive and to a CD4 or CD8 class. Log10-transformed breadth and depth values were compared by one-way ANOVA with Sidak's multiple comparisons tests. This immuneACCESS table, as held by TCRdb, lists in-frame sequences with V and J called but not all clones. Of the missing ones, under half trace to an unresolved V gene in checked studies; the others have no known cause. V, J and clone size are taken as reported in that table, and D and trimming were inferred from the DNA itself. For this sample there are 84,000 or so clones; roughly 87% appear just once. About 5.5% of the sample is taken by the ten largest.

On this clone: Its antigen is still unknown. Base qualities are not recorded, but no much larger clone differs from it by a single base.

From the cysteine through the phenylalanine, the CDR3 covers 16 amino acids. Of the read, only the CDR3 DNA is kept; its 48 bases are in frame from base 1. Per the germline V gene, LGHNT is the CDR1 and FRNRAP is the CDR2. V ends up 1 base short and J 0 bases short, with an unmatched junction base count of 2. Points the paper makes about the study in general: Spike-specific TCR breadth and depth rose significantly after two AZD1222 doses compared with day 0 and with MenACWY recipients. Conclusions about previously exposed vaccinees are limited, since just six or seven AZD1222 recipients were seropositive for SARS-CoV-2 at baseline. No day 14 peak-response samples were available, so repertoires were characterized only after the peak T cell response. The whole spike protein was spanned by vaccine-associated CD4 TCRs, and dominant responses were seen in regions 160-218 and 743-854. Participants were mostly white British and included more females than males, and it was suggested by the authors that clonal diversity may have been underestimated. The 56-69-year group was small, and its depth increase did not reach significance, likely because of low power. Epitopes outside the regions mutated in the B.1.351 and B.1.1.7 variants were reportedly recognized by nearly half of the unique spike-specific TCRs.

The sample's time point, from its label and the paper: baseline before first vaccination. The label giving this sample's treatment or condition can be read as: meningococcal conjugate vaccine given as trial control. The vaccinee samples were drawn from two UK trials, COV001 and COV002, one of which was a single-blind randomized controlled phase 2/3 trial testing AZD1222 (ChAdOx1 nCoV-19) in healthy adults. Trial participant PBMC samples were collected at day 0 and day 28 after the second dose for TCRbeta chain sequencing. The material was peripheral blood, obtained on day 0 of MenACWY control vaccination. This receptor was taken from an adult in good health. Recombination joined TRBV12-5 with TRBJ1-4; TRBD1 matches 7 bases in the middle. The base sequence is TGTGCTAGTGGTTTGGCCACAGGGGCAACTAATGAAAAACTGTTTTTT. Its coded protein is CASGLATGATNEKLFF.